A single sample gave rise to the 27 T cell receptor beta chains below, sequenced in a study of cytomegalovirus exposure and HLA in healthy donors. The PCR ran on 60 Vbeta and 13 Jbeta primers. Profiling relied on immunoSEQ multiplex PCR, and the TCRdb table lists in-frame clones only, not all of them. The sample lists approximately 210,000 clones, roughly 78% occurring once. The specimen was PBMCs. The receptors were gathered from a girl aged 5 to 17 in good health and CMV-seropositive.

The chain recombines TRBV5-7 with TRBJ2-7, with TRBD1 matching over 9 bases. TRBV5-7 is sorted into the ORF group, with uncertain function. V dropped 4 bases and J dropped 6; count of bases not matched to a gene: 8. The CDR3 covers 14 residues. DNA for the CDR3: TGTGCCAGCAGCCCAGGACAGGGGTTAGGCGAGCAGTACTTC. Encoded protein: CASSPGQGLGEQYF.

The chain joins TRBV25-1 to TRBJ2-1; D unclear. CDR1 MGHDK and CDR2 SYGVNS come from the germline V gene. The V gene lost 8 bases and the J gene lost 5 bases, with 16 bases spanning the gap. The CDR3 spans 14 residues. CDR3 in DNA: TGTGCCAGCCACCTGGGCACATCCAACAATGAGCAGTTCTTC. Protein sequence: CASHLGTSNNEQFF.

V gene TRBV9 combines with J gene TRBJ1-1, with 8 bases aligning to TRBD1. The CDR3 sequence is 17 residues long. Looked up from germline, CDR1 is SGDLS and CDR2 is YYNGEE. V lost 3 bases to trimming and J lost 4 bases; unmatched junction nucleotides: 14. The CDR3 sequence is CASSAARTGTLGTEAFF. The DNA for the CDR3 is TGTGCCAGCAGCGCAGCCAGGACAGGGACCTTGGGCACTGAAGCTTTCTTT.

This clone showed up just a few times. The chain combines TRBV6-1 with TRBJ2-7; 13 positions match TRBD2. The trim removed 4 bases at V and 2 bases at J, leaving 2 bases unmatched. This CDR3 comprises 15 residues. Germline-derived CDR1 and CDR2 are MNHNS and SASEGT. The CDR3 nucleotides read TGTGCCAGCAGTGTTACTAGCGGGGGGGCCTACGAGCAGTACTTC. This gives the protein CASSVTSGGAYEQYF.

This sequence joins TRBV7-8 and TRBJ1-4; D is undetermined. The germline V and J ends were trimmed by 5 bases and 4 bases, with 14 bases remaining between them. Germline CDR1 is SGHVS and CDR2 is FQNEAQ. The CDR3 runs 15 residues. The CDR3 nucleotides read TGTGCCAGCAGCCCTGTGAGGAACTTTAATGAAAAACTGTTTTTT. Residues: CASSPVRNFNEKLFF.

This chain connects TRBV28 to TRBJ2-5; 8 nucleotides line up with TRBD2. The germline V gene encodes CDR1 MDHEN and CDR2 SYDVKM. This CDR3 contains 13 residues. Germline trimming cut 8 bases from V and 2 bases from J; bases unmatched to any gene: 4. The CDR3 DNA follows: TGTGCCAGCTCACTAGCGGTACAAGAGACCCAGTACTTC. Encoded protein: CASSLAVQETQYF.

This chain connects TRBV4-2 to TRBJ2-4, with 10 bases that match TRBD2. This CDR3 spans 16 amino acids. V lost 11 bases and J lost 0; bases outside the gene matches: 10. The germline CDR1 and CDR2 sequences are LGHNA and YNFKEQ. The CDR3 bases are TGTGCCCCGCCGGGGACTAGCGTCCCAGCCAAAAACATTCAGTACTTC. Its translation: CAPPGTSVPAKNIQYF.

The chain has TRBV4-1 and TRBJ1-1; 9 nucleotides agree with TRBD1. This CDR3 region has 18 residues. V lost 0 bases and J lost 7; bases outside the gene matches: 15. The germline gives CDR1 MGHRA, CDR2 YSYEKL. The CDR3 sequence is CASSQEAGDRDLKGEAFF. The CDR3 bases are TGCGCCAGCAGCCAAGAGGCTGGGGACAGGGACCTGAAGGGTGAAGCTTTCTTT.

V is TRBV19 and J is TRBJ2-7; TRBD2 might be the D (6 bases). Germline assignment: CDR1 LNHDA and CDR2 SQIVND (reference sequence). V lost 5 bases to trimming and J lost 5 bases, with 13 bases between them. This CDR3 is 13 amino acids long. Here the CDR3 DNA reads TGTGCCAGTAGTTCTGGGACTTTTAACGAGCAGTACTTC. Protein: CASSSGTFNEQYF.

The CDR3 sequence: CASSFQPTGTYEQFF. The CDR3 coding sequence is TGTGCCAGCAGCTTCCAGCCGACAGGGACATATGAGCAGTTCTTC. V and J are TRBV7-2 and TRBJ2-1; TRBD1 matches at 7 bases. After removal of 3 bases from V and 8 bases from J, the junction contained 10 bases not matched to a gene. This CDR3 region has 15 residues. Germline V gene sequence: CDR1 SGHTA, CDR2 FQGNSA.

The chain joins TRBV6-4 to TRBJ1-1; D is ambiguous. The CDR3 sequence is 13 residues long. V gave up 5 bases and J gave up 2 bases, with 9 bases separating them. Germline assignment: CDR1 MRHNA and CDR2 SNTAGT. The CDR3 sequence: CASSSTGNTEAFF. DNA of the CDR3: TGTGCCAGCAGTTCGACGGGAAACACTGAAGCTTTCTTT.

This chain joins TRBV5-4 and TRBJ1-4; 7 bases agree with TRBD1. CDR1 SGHNT and CDR2 YYREEE come from the germline V gene (reference sequence). With V trimmed by 3 bases and J by 8 bases, 7 bases remained unmatched. There are 14 residues in the CDR3. CDR3 sequence: CASSSNRGNEKLFF. CDR3 coding DNA: TGTGCCAGCAGCTCGAACAGGGGCAACGAAAAACTGTTTTTT.

This clone was picked up a small number of times. The sample holds other DNA sequences that translate to the same CDR3. The chain joins TRBV10-3 to TRBJ1-2; 8 bases match TRBD1. Unmatched junction bases numbered 3, after V lost 8 bases and J lost 4 bases. In germline, CDR1 is ENHRY, CDR2 SYGVKD. The length of the CDR3 is 12 residues. As DNA, the CDR3 is TGTGCCATCTCCGGACAGGGCTATGGCTACACCTTC. Protein product: CAISGQGYGYTF.

This sequence joins TRBV25-1 and TRBJ2-3, with D unclear. The CDR3 is 14 residues long. The germline V gene has CDR1 MGHDK and CDR2 SYGVNS. Trimming took 4 bases from V and 7 from J, leaving 15 bases between them. The CDR3 coding sequence is TGTGCCAGCAGTGGAGCCCAACCCCTTAATACGCAGTATTTT. Amino acid sequence: CASSGAQPLNTQYF.

J is TRBJ1-6 and V is TRBV7-9; 12 bases are a match to TRBD1. The CDR3 spans 17 residues. CDR1 and CDR2 (germline): SEHNR, FQNEAQ (reference sequence). J gave up 7 bases and V 4 bases, and 8 bases lay outside the gene matches. CDR3: CASSWGTGGAHNSPLHF. CDR3 coding DNA: TGTGCCAGCAGCTGGGGGACAGGGGGCGCGCACAATTCACCCCTCCACTTT.

The chain recombines TRBV5-5 with TRBJ1-2, with 7 bases fitting TRBD1. From germline, CDR1 is SGHKS and CDR2 YYEKEE (reference sequence). The V segment lost 4 bases and the J segment 4 bases; nucleotides outside the gene matches: 4. The CDR3 totals 13 residues. The CDR3 reads CASSTTGAYGYTF. The CDR3 DNA is TGTGCCAGCAGCACTACAGGGGCCTATGGCTACACCTTC.

This sequence joins TRBV4-3 and TRBJ1-1; 9 bases fit TRBD1. J lost 4 bases, V lost 2 bases, and 5 bases had no gene match. Germline assignment: CDR1 LGHNA and CDR2 YSLEER. This CDR3 spans 15 amino acids. The CDR3 DNA is TGCGCCAGCAGCCAATCGGACAGGGGTGGCACTGAAGCTTTCTTT. This gives the protein CASSQSDRGGTEAFF.

V and J are TRBV15 and TRBJ2-5; 11 bases agree with TRBD1. Germline V gene data show CDR1 as LNHNV and CDR2 as YYDKDF (reference sequence). Trimming removed 3 bases from V and 4 bases from J; junction bases left unmatched: 4. The CDR3 has 15 amino acids. As DNA, the CDR3 is TGTGCCACCAGCAGGGGACAGGGGGGTCGAGAGACCCAGTACTTC. Protein: CATSRGQGGRETQYF.

The rearrangement uses TRBV10-3 and TRBJ2-7; 8 bases align to TRBD2. Trimming removed 2 bases from V and 2 bases from J; junction bases left unmatched: 8. The CDR3 is 16 residues long. Germline V gene sequence: CDR1 ENHRY, CDR2 SYGVKD. CDR3 region: CAISESRDGGAYEQYF. The DNA for the CDR3 is TGTGCCATCAGTGAGAGTCGGGACGGGGGGGCCTACGAGCAGTACTTC.

This clone came up a few times. V is TRBV6-5 and J is TRBJ1-1; 8 nucleotides agree with TRBD1. V trimming: 4 bases; J trimming: 5 bases; junction bases outside the gene matches: 9. This CDR3 spans 15 amino acids. Looked up from germline, CDR1 is MNHEY and CDR2 is SVGAGI. CDR3 loop: CASSSEGQGETEAFF. CDR3 sequence (DNA): TGTGCCAGCAGTTCCGAAGGACAGGGTGAAACTGAAGCTTTCTTT.

This rearrangement joins TRBV6-6 to TRBJ2-3; TRBD1 matches 8 bases. CDR3 length equals 16 residues. Germline assignment: CDR1 MNHNY and CDR2 SVGAGI (reference sequence). Trimming removed 5 bases from V and 0 bases from J; junction bases left unmatched: 7. The chain's CDR3 is CASSTRTGLSTDTQYF. The CDR3 DNA follows: TGTGCCAGCAGTACCCGGACAGGGTTAAGCACAGATACGCAGTATTTT.

The chain recombines TRBV5-6 with TRBJ2-3; 12 positions agree with TRBD1. With 2 bases clipped from V and 5 bases from J, the junction kept 6 bases outside the gene matches. Per germline, CDR1 SGHDT and CDR2 YYEEEE. This CDR3 comprises 16 residues. For the CDR3, the DNA is TGTGCCAGCAGCTTCCGGGACAGGGGGCGGTTAGATACGCAGTATTTT. Its translation: CASSFRDRGRLDTQYF. The full variable domain, with the rest looked up from reference TRBV5-6 and TRBJ2-3, is DAGVTQSPTHLIKTRGQQVTLRCSPKSGHDTVSWYQQALGQGPQFIFQYYEEEERQRGNFPDRFSGHQFPNYSSELNVNALLLGDSALYLCASSFRDRGRLDTQYFGPGTRLTVL.

The V and J genes are TRBV6-6 and TRBJ2-7; D is possibly TRBD1 (6 bases). The V gene's germline CDR1 is MNHNY and CDR2 SVGAGI (reference sequence). Trimming removed 7 bases from V and 5 bases from J, with 15 bases in between. This CDR3 spans 13 amino acids. The CDR3 nucleotides read TGTGCCAGCATACTCTCACAGGGAGACGAGCAGTACTTC. This sequence encodes CASILSQGDEQYF.

The V gene is TRBV9, the J gene TRBJ2-7; 9 bases map to TRBD2. The V gene's germline CDR1 is SGDLS and CDR2 YYNGEE. Trimming at V came to 0 bases and at J to 1 base, leaving 2 bases not matched to a gene. The CDR3 runs 15 residues. CDR3 loop: CASSVASGGSYEQYF. Written as DNA, the CDR3 is TGTGCCAGCAGCGTAGCGAGCGGGGGGTCCTACGAGCAGTACTTC. Combining the CDR3 with reference TRBV9 and TRBJ2-7 gives the whole variable domain DSGVTQTPKHLITATGQRVTLRCSPRSGDLSVYWYQQSLDQGLQFLIQYYNGEERAKGNILERFSAQQFPDLHSELNLSSLELGDSALYFCASSVASGGSYEQYFGPGTRLTVT.

A few counts support this clone. The rearrangement links TRBV4-3 to TRBJ2-7; 9 bases match TRBD1. The junction had 7 bases not matched to a gene; V was cut back by 6 bases and J by 4 bases. This CDR3 spans 14 amino acids. Germline lookup yields CDR1 LGHNA and CDR2 YSLEER. CDR3 DNA sequence: TGCGCCAGCAGTATGGGACAGGGAAAATACGAGCAGTACTTC. Translating it yields CASSMGQGKYEQYF.

The chain's CDR3 is CASSYSSSNTGELFF. In DNA, the CDR3 is TGTGCCAGCAGTTACTCATCCAGTAACACCGGGGAGCTGTTTTTT. The chain links TRBV6-5 to TRBJ2-2; D gene ambiguous. Trimming took 0 bases from V and 2 from J, leaving 7 bases between them. CDR1 is MNHEY, CDR2 SVGAGI, per germline. This CDR3 is built from 15 residues.

This clone was seen a single time. CDR3 region: CASSFRGPTDTQYF. Written as DNA, the CDR3 is TGCGCCAGCAGCTTTAGGGGTCCCACAGATACGCAGTATTTT. This rearrangement joins TRBV5-1 to TRBJ2-3; weak D call: TRBD1 (5 bases). V was pared by 2 bases and J by 2 bases, with 9 bases between. The CDR3 runs to 14 residues. Germline CDR1 reads SGHRS; CDR2 reads YFSETQ.